This T cell receptor (beta chain) was identified during a study of T cell changes during pregnancy in multiple sclerosis. Measured with immunoSEQ multiplex PCR; TCRdb has only the in-frame clones, and not every one. The sample holds 60,000 or so clones; about 92% are singletons and the top ten take about 0.9%. In germline, CDR1 is SGHDN, CDR2 FVKESK. The ends were cut back, 4 bases at V and 7 bases at J, with 13 bases in the middle. This CDR3 comprises 13 residues. The chain employs TRBV14 and TRBJ1-2; D unclear. The specimen was peripheral blood, collected in the first trimester of pregnancy. The clonotype comes from a female donor with multiple sclerosis, enrolled in a pregnancy study. CDR3 coding DNA: TGTGCCAGCAGCCCTTCGGGCGCGGGTGGCTACACCTTC. Protein product: CASSPSGAGGYTF.